This T cell receptor beta chain was sequenced for a study of shared clonotypes between healthy human individuals. Study-wide findings and caveats: Large depth notwithstanding, sorted-subset sequencing proved incomplete by rarefaction.

Deletions cut 1 base from V and 8 bases from J, with 12 bases between. Per germline, CDR1 SEHNR and CDR2 FQNEAQ (reference sequence). The CDR3 has 14 amino acids. Concerning this clone: Antigen unknown.

The repertoire was sequenced with immunoSEQ multiplex PCR; TCRdb's copy has only in-frame clones and lacks some. The profile shows about 2 million clones, 85% to 95% of them singletons. Naive CD8 cells were CD45RO-negative, positively selected for CCR7, excluding terminally differentiated effector memory CD45RA+ cells. The sequence derives from a man aged 18 to 35 in good health. The chain is built from TRBV7-9 and TRBJ2-1; D call uncertain. Sequenced sample: naive CD8+ T cells sorted from blood. The CDR3 DNA follows: TGTGCCAGCAGCTTAGAAGGTGGTGGAGATGAGCAGTTCTTC. It translates to CASSLEGGGDEQFF.